The entry below describes one T cell receptor (beta chain). As a fraction of the sample, this clonotype is large (0.1 to 1%). Its antigen specificity is not known. The record has no base qualities; no much larger clone is one base away. As an off-target read in a library built for alpha chains, this beta chain has a frequency of little significance. These data come from a study of spatial heterogeneity in lung cancer (dated by TCRdb to about 2019). A note on the overall study: Beta-chain transcripts were consistently detected in greater numbers than alpha-chain transcripts, which likely reflects a higher abundance of beta-chain transcripts. TCR transcript counts in tumor regions correlated strongly with a T cell transcriptional module score from matched bulk RNA-seq. In the raw uncorrected reads, each unique combination of TCR and UMI appeared more than ten times on average. TCR alpha and beta repertoires were quantitatively compared across multiple tumor regions, matched nontumor lung and blood in non-small cell lung cancer. Nonsynonymous mutation counts, determined by whole-exome sequencing of tumor tissue, were related to features of the TCR repertoire. At surgery, both alpha and beta chains were TCR-sequenced in approximately 210 tumor regions, 63 to 65 matched nontumor lung samples and some 56 PBMC samples. Paper-wide results and their limitations: The tumor nonsynonymous mutation count correlated with the number of expanded alpha and beta TCRs within the tumor. Counts of ubiquitous and regional expanded TCRs were found to correlate with counts of ubiquitous and regional nonsynonymous mutations, respectively. Confirming at a functional level the hypothesis that regional TCRs recognize regional mutations was considered to require additional single-cell paired TCR alpha and beta sequencing. TCR-seq coverage of tumor T cells was estimated at only approximately 7% for alpha chains and more than 11% for beta chains.

Reading the label with the study, this specimen's time point is: sample taken at primary tumor resection. Samples were obtained from approximately 76 patients with early-stage, untreated non-small cell lung cancer from the lung TRACERx cohort. Without any cell sorting, TCR sequencing was performed on whole RNA extracted either from tumor and nontumor lung tissue or from cryopreserved PBMC samples. Only patients for whom sufficient RNA was available from at least two tumor regions were selected for TCR sequencing. Tumor and adjacent nontumor lung specimens were reviewed by a lung pathologist before selection. Library construction relied on 5' RACE. The sequencer was a NextSeq 500. To allow correction of PCR and sequencing errors, the TCR library protocol tagged every TCR cDNA molecule with a unique molecular identifier. As for how the authors treated the data: TCR identification, UMI-based error correction and CDR3 extraction were performed with Decombinator tools. Expanded TCRs were defined as those above a frequency of 2 per 1,000, corresponding to the top 1% of the tumor frequency distribution. Expanded tumor TCRs were classed as regional if statistically deemed absent (corrected P<0.05) from at least one tumor region, otherwise ubiquitous. Rényi diversity was computed with the R vegan package after subsampling each repertoire 100 times to 5,000 TCRs. CDR3 similarity networks were constructed using string-kernel similarity of amino acid triplets, with links drawn between CDR3s whose pairwise similarity was above 0.82. TCRdb applied fastp at Q25 and MiXCR to the public reads, then kept only in-frame beta chains. Here each entry gathers all rows of one CDR3 protein and keeps the most common genes and DNA. The V and J calls follow TCRdb's processing rather than the paper's. Across this sample there are some 1,300 distinct CDR3 sequences, with around 14% seen only once. Jointly, the top ten make up less than 40% of the sample.

As encoded in the germline V gene, CDR1 is LGHNA while CDR2 is YSLEER. V loses 0 bases at its end and J loses 0 bases; junction bases beyond the gene matches: 14. From cysteine to phenylalanine, the CDR3 is 21 amino acids long. The kept DNA is CDR3 alone, 63 bases in frame from the first base. The clonotype was recovered from a male donor with early-stage non-small cell lung cancer. The material was lung tumor tissue, obtained at surgery. The rearrangement joined TRBV4-3 to TRBJ2-6, and 7 bases in between align with TRBD1. In nucleotide form, the sequence is TGCGCCAGCAGCCAAGATCAGGGAAGGGACAGCTTGTTCTCTGGGGCCAACGTCCTGACTTTC. Translated, it reads CASSQDQGRDSLFSGANVLTF.